This passage covers 29 T cell receptor beta chains from one sample sequenced in a study of blood T cell repertoires in COVID-19. Libraries were prepared by immunoSEQ multiplex PCR; TCRdb keeps only in-frame clonotypes and omits some of them. The sample has over 150,000 clones, about 80% seen once. Sequencing was carried out using peripheral blood. The receptors stem from a woman in her fifties or sixties with acute or convalescent COVID-19.

V is TRBV29-1 and J is TRBJ1-2; 10 bases match TRBD1. Germline CDR1 reads SQVTM; CDR2 reads ANQGSEA. This CDR3 contains 14 residues. After removal of 4 bases from V and 5 bases from J, the junction contained 7 bases not matched to a gene. In DNA, the CDR3 is TGCAGCGTTGGTCGACAGGGGGCGGGATATGGCTACACCTTC. Encoded protein: CSVGRQGAGYGYTF. Based on the CDR3 plus reference TRBV29-1 and TRBJ1-2, the full variable domain is SAVISQKPSRDICQRGTSLTIQCQVDSQVTMMFWYRQQPGQSLTLIATANQGSEATYESGFVIDKFPISRPNLTFSTLTVSNMSPEDSSIYLCSVGRQGAGYGYTFGSGTRLTVV.

Concerning this clone: This sample also contains other DNA sequences that code for the same CDR3. The chain uses TRBV5-1 and TRBJ1-2, with 8 bases that match TRBD1. The CDR3 is made up of 13 amino acids. CDR1 is SGHRS and CDR2 is YFSETQ in the germline V gene. V dropped 5 bases and J dropped 6; count of bases not matched to a gene: 6. The CDR3 here is CASSPGTGNGYTF. In nucleotides, the CDR3 is TGCGCCAGCAGTCCCGGGACAGGCAATGGCTACACCTTC.

V gene TRBV7-6 combines with J gene TRBJ2-3, with 7 nucleotides matching TRBD2. Germline V CDR1 and CDR2: SGHVS, FNYEAQ. After removal of 1 base from V and 2 bases from J, the junction contained 9 bases not matched to a gene. The CDR3 totals 17 residues. DNA of the CDR3: TGTGCCAGCAGCTTAGTAGTGGGCGGGGGACCCACAGATACGCAGTATTTT. This sequence encodes CASSLVVGGGPTDTQYF.

The rearrangement uses TRBV20-1 and TRBJ1-1, with a tentative D call TRBD1 (5 bases). Deletions cut 3 bases from V and 4 bases from J, with 6 bases between. CDR3 length: 11 amino acids. The germline V gene encodes CDR1 DFQATT and CDR2 SNEGSKA (reference sequence). Written as DNA, the CDR3 is TGCAGTGCTAGCGACAGCACTGAAGCTTTCTTT. Protein sequence: CSASDSTEAFF.

The V call is TRBV12-3 or TRBV12-4, the J call TRBJ1-5; D uncertain. The V gene lost 4 bases and the J gene lost 6 bases, with 7 bases spanning the gap. The CDR3 extends over 12 amino acids. The CDR3: CASSSRGQPQHF. In DNA, the CDR3 is TGTGCCAGCAGTTCGCGAGGTCAGCCCCAGCATTTT.

The chain links TRBV7-8 to TRBJ2-3; 8 nucleotides align to TRBD2. The germline V gene has CDR1 SGHVS and CDR2 FQNEAQ. V lost 5 bases to trimming and J lost 7 bases; unmatched junction nucleotides: 14. This CDR3 is built from 16 residues. CDR3 sequence (DNA): TGTGCCAGCAGCCAAGGTTTGGCGGGGGGTACCTATACGCAGTATTTT. Translating it yields CASSQGLAGGTYTQYF.

V is TRBV6-5 and J is TRBJ1-2, with a tentative D call TRBD1 (5 bases). Germline V gene lookup returns CDR1 MNHEY and CDR2 SVGAGI. The V and J ends lost 8 bases and 4 bases respectively, with 14 bases between them. The CDR3 length is 13 residues. CDR3 DNA: TGTGCCAGCCTTTTGGGGCAGAGCTATGGCTACACCTTC. As protein: CASLLGQSYGYTF.

The gene calls are TRBV9 and TRBJ2-3, with 11 nucleotides matching TRBD1. This CDR3 region has 16 residues. The V and J ends lost 0 bases and 4 bases, in that order; junction bases with no gene match: 4. The germline CDR1 and CDR2 sequences are SGDLS and YYNGEE. CDR3 in amino acids: CASSVAQGQGADTQYF. DNA of the CDR3: TGTGCCAGCAGCGTAGCCCAGGGACAGGGGGCAGATACGCAGTATTTT.

The rearrangement joins TRBV7-6 to TRBJ1-5; D is unclear. Germline CDR1 is SGHVS and CDR2 is FNYEAQ. V lost 1 base and J lost 6, with 7 bases in between. The CDR3 runs 13 residues. The DNA of the CDR3 is TGTGCCAGCAGCTTAGATGAGATTCAGCCCCAGCATTTT. Its translation is CASSLDEIQPQHF.

The CDR3 nucleotides are TGTGCCAGCAGTCCATATAGCGGGGGAGTACTAAATACGCAGTATTTT. Its translation is CASSPYSGGVLNTQYF. This chain uses TRBV28 with TRBJ2-3; 9 nucleotides match TRBD2. This CDR3 comprises 16 residues. Germline assignment: CDR1 MDHEN and CDR2 SYDVKM. V shed 5 bases, J shed 7 bases, and the junction held 13 bases outside the gene matches.

The chain combines TRBV5-1 with TRBJ1-2, with D uncertain. The germline V gene encodes CDR1 SGHRS and CDR2 YFSETQ. The V end lost 0 bases, the J end lost 2 bases, and 5 bases lay between the germline ends. The length of the CDR3 is 13 residues. The CDR3 bases are TGCGCCAGCAGCTTGGGAGGGAACTATGGCTACACCTTC. It codes for CASSLGGNYGYTF.

This clone came up once. V gene TRBV18 combines with J gene TRBJ2-3; 10 positions match TRBD2. The CDR3 contains 16 residues. The V segment lost 3 bases and the J segment 0 bases; nucleotides outside the gene matches: 3. Looked up from germline, CDR1 is KGHSH and CDR2 is LQKENI. The CDR3 reads CASSPTSGVSTDTQYF. CDR3 nucleotide sequence: TGTGCCAGCTCACCCACTAGCGGGGTTAGCACAGATACGCAGTATTTT.

The gene calls are TRBV18 and TRBJ2-2; 8 nucleotides align to TRBD1. Trimming removed 2 bases from V and 5 bases from J; junction bases left unmatched: 4. CDR3 length: 15 amino acids. Germline V CDR1 and CDR2: KGHSH, LQKENI. The DNA for the CDR3 is TGTGCCAGCTCACCAAACAGGGGGAAGACCGGGGAGCTGTTTTTT. Its translation is CASSPNRGKTGELFF.

This clone was detected once. The CDR3 bases are TGTGCCAGTAGCCTCCCAGGGGGCGCCGGATATAATTCACCCCTCCACTTT. This codes for CASSLPGGAGYNSPLHF. The chain joins TRBV19 to TRBJ1-6; TRBD1 matches at 8 bases. Losses at the gene ends were 6 bases for V and 4 bases for J; bases not matched to a gene: 11. The germline V gene has CDR1 LNHDA and CDR2 SQIVND (reference sequence). The CDR3 has 17 amino acids.

This chain uses TRBV29-1 with TRBJ2-3; TRBD1 aligns across 7 bases. Germline assignment: CDR1 SQVTM and CDR2 ANQGSEA. This CDR3 region has 15 residues. Losses at the gene ends were 6 bases for V and 3 bases for J; bases not matched to a gene: 12. Here the CDR3 reads CSVLLTGMWTDTQYF. The CDR3 DNA is TGCAGCGTATTACTGACAGGGATGTGGACAGATACGCAGTATTTT.

The J gene is TRBJ1-1, the V gene TRBV3-1 (or the pseudogene TRBV3-2); D is uncertain. The CDR3 totals 13 residues. The V end was cut by 6 bases, the J end by 7 bases, with 15 bases between. Looked up from germline, CDR1 is LGHDT and CDR2 is YNNKEL (reference sequence). In DNA, the CDR3 is TGTGCCAGCAGAAAGTGGGAGGATGGTGAAGCTTTCTTT. Its translation: CASRKWEDGEAFF.

The chain couples TRBV6-5 to TRBJ1-6, with TRBD1 as a possible D gene (5 bases). CDR3 length equals 14 residues. CDR1 and CDR2 (germline): MNHEY, SVGAGI. V was clipped by 2 bases and J by 9 bases, with 11 bases between them. Here the CDR3 reads CASSYKSRVSPLHF. The CDR3 region has the DNA TGTGCCAGCAGTTACAAGAGCAGGGTTTCACCCCTCCACTTT.

About this clone: A read error may account for a junction end that differs from germline. This chain links TRBV28 with TRBJ1-6; the match to TRBD1 covers 8 bases. Germline V gene sequence: CDR1 MDHEN, CDR2 SYDVKM. This CDR3 is built from 17 residues. CDR3 sequence: CASSLLAGGSHNSPLHF. The DNA for the CDR3 is TGTGCCAGCAGTTTATTGGCAGGGGGCTCCCATAATTCACCCCTCCACTTT.

This chain joins TRBV3-1 (or the pseudogene TRBV3-2) and TRBJ2-1, with 15 bases fitting TRBD2. CDR1 is LGHDT and CDR2 is YNNKEL in the germline V gene (reference sequence). Trimming cost V 6 bases and J 6 bases; bases outside gene matches: 3. This CDR3 has 15 amino acids. The CDR3, as DNA: TGTGCCAGCAGGCGGGGACTAGCGGGGGGCAATGAGCAGTTCTTC. Amino acids: CASRRGLAGGNEQFF.

The chain joins TRBV6-1 to TRBJ2-5; 7 bases map to TRBD1. Germline V gene lookup returns CDR1 MNHNS and CDR2 SASEGT. CDR3 length: 15 amino acids. V shed 3 bases and J 5 bases; nucleotides not matched to a gene: 9. CDR3 nucleotides: TGTGCCAGCAGTGAGGGGACAGTCGGCGGGGAGACCCAGTACTTC. Protein product: CASSEGTVGGETQYF.

The J gene is TRBJ2-5, the V gene TRBV3-1 (or the pseudogene TRBV3-2); the match to TRBD2 covers 7 bases. CDR1 is LGHDT, CDR2 YNNKEL, per germline (reference sequence). Trimming took 2 bases from V and 5 from J; bases not matched to a gene: 14. The CDR3 extends over 17 amino acids. The CDR3: CASSQKGGMSGMETQYF. The CDR3 DNA follows: TGTGCCAGCAGCCAAAAGGGAGGGATGTCCGGGATGGAGACCCAGTACTTC.

Only a few counts were recorded for this clone. CDR3: CASTWDRESGEQYF. CDR3 DNA sequence: TGTGCCAGCACCTGGGACAGGGAAAGTGGCGAGCAGTACTTC. The rearrangement links TRBV6-5 to TRBJ2-7, with 9 bases fitting TRBD1. Germline assignment: CDR1 MNHEY and CDR2 SVGAGI. The CDR3 is 14 amino acids. V trimming: 7 bases; J trimming: 6 bases; junction bases outside the gene matches: 10.

The V gene is TRBV20-1, the J gene TRBJ1-5; TRBD1 aligns across 7 bases. The germline CDR1 and CDR2 sequences are DFQATT and SNEGSKA (reference sequence). Trimming removed 3 bases from V and 4 bases from J; junction bases left unmatched: 6. This CDR3 has 14 amino acids. The CDR3 DNA follows: TGCAGTGCTAGTTCCGGGACAGCAAATCAGCCCCAGCATTTT. Protein product: CSASSGTANQPQHF.

This chain connects TRBV30 to TRBJ1-5; 8 bases match TRBD1. This CDR3 is 13 amino acids long. J gave up 9 bases and V 1 base, and 5 bases lay outside the gene matches. Germline V gene lookup returns CDR1 GTSNPN and CDR2 SVGIG (reference sequence). The CDR3 bases are TGTGCCTGGAGTGCCAGGGGGCTGTCGCCCCAGCATTTT. Translation: CAWSARGLSPQHF. The full variable domain, rest sourced from reference TRBV30 and TRBJ1-5, is SQTIHQWPATLVQPVGSPLSLECTVEGTSNPNLYWYRQAAGRGLQLLFYSVGIGQISSEVPQNLSASRPQDRQFILSSKKLLLSDSGFYLCAWSARGLSPQHFGDGTRLSIL.

As to this clone: This same CDR3 is encoded by further DNA sequences in the sample. The gene calls are TRBV6-6 and TRBJ1-4; 8 positions match TRBD1. Germline V lookup: CDR1 MNHNY, CDR2 SVGAGI (reference sequence). V lost 6 bases to trimming and J lost 8 bases; unmatched junction nucleotides: 8. This CDR3 has 14 amino acids. The CDR3 sequence is CASRPGGANEKLFF. CDR3 in DNA: TGTGCCAGCAGACCAGGGGGCGCGAACGAAAAACTGTTTTTT.

J is TRBJ2-4 and V is TRBV15; 7 nucleotides line up with TRBD1. V lost 1 base and J lost 5; bases outside the gene matches: 2. The germline V gene encodes CDR1 LNHNV and CDR2 YYDKDF (reference sequence). The CDR3 length is 14 residues. The CDR3 DNA is TGTGCCACCAGCAGAGGACAGGGCGAAAACATTCAGTACTTC. It codes for CATSRGQGENIQYF.

The chain carries TRBV9 and TRBJ1-2, with TRBD1 identical over 8 bases. The V gene's germline CDR1 is SGDLS and CDR2 YYNGEE. V lost 4 bases to trimming and J lost 0 bases; unmatched junction nucleotides: 5. There are 15 residues in the CDR3. The CDR3 bases are TGTGCCAGCAGCTCCTTGGACAGGGCTAACTATGGCTACACCTTC. It yields the protein CASSSLDRANYGYTF.

J is TRBJ2-5 and V is TRBV14; 9 bases are shared with TRBD2. Looked up from germline, CDR1 is SGHDN and CDR2 is FVKESK. The CDR3 runs to 15 residues. Trimming cost V 5 bases and J 5 bases; bases outside gene matches: 9. CDR3 loop: CASSTLAGVKETQYF. The CDR3 DNA follows: TGTGCCAGCAGCACTTTAGCGGGGGTGAAGGAGACCCAGTACTTC.

This chain connects TRBV5-1 to TRBJ2-3; possible D gene TRBD1, 7 bases. The germline gives CDR1 SGHRS, CDR2 YFSETQ. The germline V and J ends were trimmed by 2 bases and 2 bases, with 18 bases remaining between them. The CDR3 consists of 17 residues. The CDR3 loop is CASSLIRQGGYTDTQYF. As DNA, the CDR3 is TGCGCCAGCAGCTTAATCCGACAGGGAGGATACACAGATACGCAGTATTTT.